Listed here are 14 T cell receptor beta chains from one sample, sequenced in a study of circulating and synovial CD4+ cells in juvenile arthritis. TCRdb's table, derived via immunoSEQ multiplex PCR, lists solely in-frame clones and lacks some. The data show 3,000 or so clones, approximately 90% seen once. The sample comprised HLA-DR+ CD4+ T cells from blood. The subset was: circulating pathogenic-like lymphocytes, sorted as HLA-DR+CD14-CD3+CD4+CD25low/- blood T cells. These receptors all stem from a human donor with juvenile idiopathic arthritis.

Of note for this clone: Other nucleotide sequences from this sample produce the same CDR3. The rearrangement uses TRBV6-5 and TRBJ2-7; D not resolved. There are 14 residues in the CDR3. V lost 5 bases to trimming and J lost 0 bases, with 11 bases between them. Germline V gene lookup returns CDR1 MNHEY and CDR2 SVGAGI. The CDR3 loop reads CASSPYRNSYEQYF. For the CDR3, the DNA is TGTGCCAGCAGTCCGTACAGAAACTCCTACGAGCAGTACTTC.

Comments on this clone: The junction shows a germline mismatch at one end, possibly a read error. The CDR3 region has the DNA TGTGCCAGCAGCGTAGATGCAGCGGGTACGACCAGCAAGTTCTTC. Amino acid sequence: CASSVDAAGTTSKFF. The chain employs TRBV11-2 and TRBJ2-1, with D possibly being TRBD2 (6 bases). The germline V gene has CDR1 SGHAT and CDR2 FQNNGV. The CDR3 contains 15 residues. The whole variable domain, filled in from reference TRBV11-2 and TRBJ2-1, reads EAGVAQSPRYKIIEKRQSVAFWCNPISGHATLYWYQQILGQGPKLLIQFQNNGVVDDSQLPKDRFSAERLKGVDSTLKIQPAKLEDSAVYLCASSVDAAGTTSKFFGPGTRLTVL.

The chain couples TRBV19 to TRBJ2-7, with 10 bases identical to TRBD1. Germline-derived CDR1 and CDR2 are LNHDA and SQIVND (reference sequence). The CDR3 runs 13 residues. V was clipped by 6 bases and J by 6 bases; unmatched bases: 5. The CDR3 here is CASSQGQGVEQYF. CDR3 in DNA: TGTGCCAGTAGCCAAGGACAGGGGGTCGAGCAGTACTTC. Full variable domain (rest looked up from reference TRBV19 and TRBJ2-7): DGGITQSPKYLFRKEGQNVTLSCEQNLNHDAMYWYRQDPGQGLRLIYYSQIVNDFQKGDIAEGYSVSREKKESFPLTVTSAQKNPTAFYLCASSQGQGVEQYFGPGTRLTVT.

This rearrangement joins TRBV29-1 to TRBJ1-5; maybe TRBD1 (6 bases). CDR1 is SQVTM and CDR2 is ANQGSEA in the germline V gene. Deletions cut 8 bases from V and 7 bases from J, with 18 bases between. The CDR3 has 13 residues. The CDR3 protein is CSTQTGNGQPQHF. The CDR3 nucleotides are TGCAGCACCCAAACAGGGAACGGGCAGCCCCAGCATTTT.

V is TRBV10-2 and J is TRBJ2-1; 7 bases are a match to TRBD2. V lost 3 bases to trimming and J lost 4 bases; unmatched junction nucleotides: 6. Germline V gives CDR1 WSHSY, CDR2 SAAADI. The CDR3 runs to 15 residues. CDR3 amino acids: CASSDTGLGYNEQFF. The CDR3 DNA is TGCGCCAGCAGTGACACCGGACTAGGTTACAATGAGCAGTTCTTC.

The rearrangement links TRBV2 to TRBJ2-1; D is perhaps TRBD1 (6 bases). The CDR3 is 12 amino acids. V dropped 4 bases and J dropped 9 bases, with 10 bases sitting between them. Germline CDR1 and CDR2: SNHLY and FYNNEI. The CDR3 reads CASSGGLFEQFF. The CDR3 DNA reads as TGTGCCAGCAGTGGGGGGCTATTTGAGCAGTTCTTC. The full variable domain, in which reference TRBV2 and TRBJ2-1 provide the parts outside the CDR3, is EPEVTQTPSHQVTQMGQEVILRCVPISNHLYFYWYRQILGQKVEFLVSFYNNEISEKSEIFDDQFSVERPDGSNFTLKIRSTKLEDSAMYFCASSGGLFEQFFGPGTRLTVL.

This clone came up a few times. This sequence joins TRBV30 and TRBJ2-2, with 9 bases identical to TRBD1. The CDR3 is 13 amino acids. V dropped 5 bases and J dropped 7; count of bases not matched to a gene: 5. CDR1 GTSNPN and CDR2 SVGIG come from the germline V gene (reference sequence). The CDR3 loop is CAWWDRDHGELFF. Written as DNA, the CDR3 is TGTGCCTGGTGGGACAGGGATCACGGGGAGCTGTTTTTT. The complete variable domain, with remaining parts taken from reference TRBV30 and TRBJ2-2, reads SQTIHQWPATLVQPVGSPLSLECTVEGTSNPNLYWYRQAAGRGLQLLFYSVGIGQISSEVPQNLSASRPQDRQFILSSKKLLLSDSGFYLCAWWDRDHGELFFGEGSRLTVL.

This chain links TRBV30 with TRBJ2-2; no firm D call. The V end was cut by 2 bases, the J end by 4 bases, with 8 bases between. Per germline, CDR1 GTSNPN and CDR2 SVGIG (reference sequence). The CDR3 is 13 amino acids. The CDR3 nucleotides read TGTGCCTGGAGTCGAGGCCTCACCGGGGAGCTGTTTTTT. It is translated as CAWSRGLTGELFF.

The V call is TRBV6-1, the J call TRBJ2-3; no firm D call. Trimming took 7 bases from V and 4 from J, leaving 6 bases between them. CDR3 length: 11 amino acids. CDR1 and CDR2 (germline): MNHNS, SASEGT. The CDR3 bases are TGTGCCAGCAACCCGGCAGATACGCAGTATTTT. Translation: CASNPADTQYF.

This chain uses TRBV7-2 with TRBJ1-3, with TRBD1 identical over 9 bases. Trimming at V came to 5 bases and at J to 4 bases, leaving 9 bases not matched to a gene. CDR1 and CDR2 (germline): SGHTA, FQGNSA. The CDR3 is made up of 16 amino acids. The CDR3 region is CASSIGGTGRGNTIYF. The CDR3, as DNA: TGTGCCAGCAGCATAGGAGGGACAGGGAGAGGAAACACCATATATTTT. Filled out from reference TRBV7-2 and TRBJ1-3, the complete variable domain reads GAGVSQSPSNKVTEKGKDVELRCDPISGHTALYWYRQSLGQGLEFLIYFQGNSAPDKSGLPSDRFSAERTGGSVSTLTIQRTQQEDSAVYLCASSIGGTGRGNTIYFGEGSWLTVV.

The rearrangement uses TRBV5-1 and TRBJ2-6; the match to TRBD1 covers 8 bases. Unmatched junction bases numbered 11, after V lost 3 bases and J lost 0 bases. The CDR3 is 19 residues long. CDR1 and CDR2 (germline): SGHRS, YFSETQ. The CDR3 bases are TGCGCCAGCAGCTCCACTGCCGGGACAGGAGGCTCTGGGGCCAACGTCCTGACTTTC. This encodes CASSSTAGTGGSGANVLTF.

The rearrangement uses TRBV6-4 and TRBJ2-6; D remains ambiguous. Germline assignment: CDR1 MRHNA and CDR2 SNTAGT. The CDR3 is 15 residues long. V dropped 0 bases and J dropped 2 bases, with 5 bases sitting between them. The CDR3 loop reads CASSDSAAGANVLTF. The CDR3 DNA follows: TGTGCCAGCAGTGACTCGGCGGCTGGGGCCAACGTCCTGACTTTC.

This clone was observed a single time. CDR3 DNA: TGTGCCAGCAGTCCGCAGGGGAATCAGCCCCAGCATTTT. This sequence encodes CASSPQGNQPQHF. This chain joins TRBV6-5 and TRBJ1-5, with a weak D call TRBD1 (6 bases). Per germline, CDR1 MNHEY and CDR2 SVGAGI. Trimming removed 5 bases from V and 4 bases from J, with 9 bases in between. The CDR3 runs 13 residues.

The genes are TRBV28 and TRBJ1-1; D is possibly TRBD1 (6 bases). The CDR3 covers 14 residues. CDR1 is MDHEN and CDR2 is SYDVKM in the germline V gene. V shed 5 bases and J shed 1 base, with 11 bases lying between them. CDR3 DNA: TGTGCCAGCAGTGGGACATTCGGGAACACTGAAGCTTTCTTT. This translates into CASSGTFGNTEAFF. Filled out from reference TRBV28 and TRBJ1-1, the complete variable domain reads DVKVTQSSRYLVKRTGEKVFLECVQDMDHENMFWYRQDPGLGLRLIYFSYDVKMKEKGDIPEGYSVSREKKERFSLILESASTNQTSMYLCASSGTFGNTEAFFGQGTRLTVV.